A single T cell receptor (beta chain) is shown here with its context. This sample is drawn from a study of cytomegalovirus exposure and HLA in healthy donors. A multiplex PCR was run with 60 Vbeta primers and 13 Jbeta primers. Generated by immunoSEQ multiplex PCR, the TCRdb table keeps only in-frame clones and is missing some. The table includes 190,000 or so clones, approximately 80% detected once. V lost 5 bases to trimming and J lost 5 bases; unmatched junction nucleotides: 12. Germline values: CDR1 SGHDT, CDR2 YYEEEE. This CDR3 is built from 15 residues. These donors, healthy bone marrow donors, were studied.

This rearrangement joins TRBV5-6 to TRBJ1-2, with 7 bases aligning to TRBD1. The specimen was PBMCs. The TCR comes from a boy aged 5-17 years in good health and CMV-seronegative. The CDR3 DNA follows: TGTGCCAGCAGACAGGGACAGCTGCAAGGATATGGCTACACCTTC. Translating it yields CASRQGQLQGYGYTF.